This T cell receptor (beta chain) came from a study of vaccination effects on CD4 cells after COVID-19. Background on the study: After vaccination, samples were taken early and late from a few convalescent patients. General study findings and limits: Clones of infection and vaccine origin contracted markedly late after vaccination.

Under the ViraFEST assay, PBMC were stimulated with viral peptide pools so that antigen-specific CD4+ T cells expanded. Sequencing was performed afterwards. After more than 8 days in culture, the CD4+ T cells were isolated. Infection dated between March and December 2020, before the Alpha, Beta and Delta variants reached the United States. Of the BNT162b2 and mRNA-1273 vaccines, participants received two doses of one or the other. In culture with 10 IU/ml IL-2 and around 10 ug/ml peptides, PBMC were grown at a few million per well. The authors replaced half the medium with IL-2 medium on days 3 and 7. Remarks on this clone: As yet, its antigen is unknown.

Germline V gene sequence: CDR1 LNHNV, CDR2 YYDKDF (reference sequence). V dropped 6 bases and J dropped 2 bases, with 23 bases sitting between them. This CDR3 contains 18 residues. Method: immunoSEQ multiplex PCR; TCRdb's copy keeps in-frame clones and lacks some. In the table there are about 17,000 clones, over 60% of which are singletons. V gene TRBV15 combines with J gene TRBJ1-5; TRBD1 is a possible D gene (5 bases). The source of this sequence is a human donor who had a prior SARS-CoV-2 infection. The source was CD4+ T cells from PBMCs cultured with SARS-CoV-2 spike peptides, collected after COVID-19 vaccination. The CDR3 nucleotides read TGTGCCACCAGTACGAACCTAGTGGGGGGAATACGCAATCAGCCCCAGCATTTT. The encoded protein is CATSTNLVGGIRNQPQHF.